The text below deals with one TCR beta chain. This clonotype was observed at least ten times. Its antigen is still unknown. Base quality data are lacking; no much larger clone is found one base away. This sample was taken from a study of T cells of healthy individuals listed by TCRdb under 2018. Libraries were built with 5' RACE. For sequencing, an Illumina MiSeq was employed. The public reads were run again by TCRdb, first through fastp at Q25 and then through MiXCR, and only productive beta chains were kept. Identical CDR3 proteins give one entry, which carries the most common genes and DNA. The sample data list about 40,000 distinct CDR3 sequences, and about 4.2% of these were observed just once. Over 9% of the sample rests with the top ten. The clonotype was recovered from a human donor in good health.

The CDR3 protein: CASSPDRYYEKLFF. Here is the DNA: TGTGCCAGCTCACCAGACAGATACTATGAAAAACTGTTTTTT. The chain is encoded by TRBV18 joined to TRBJ1-4, with TRBD1 tentatively as D gene (5 bases match). The CDR1 and CDR2 encoded by the germline V gene are KGHSH and LQKENI. Measured from the cysteine to the phenylalanine, the CDR3 is 14 residues long. Just CDR3 DNA is preserved here, 42 bases in frame from base 1. V and J are truncated by 2 bases and 6 bases respectively, leaving an intervening sequence of 10 bases.